This entry lists 29 T cell receptor beta chains sequenced from one sample in a study of tissue T cells after allogeneic stem cell transplantation. Profiling relied on immunoSEQ multiplex PCR, and the TCRdb table lists in-frame clones only, not all of them. The data hold about 11,000 clones, with around two fifths observed a single time. Time point of the sample: mouse harvest day 7 after allogeneic transplant. The graft held 10^6 splenic CD5+ T cells and 10^7 T-cell-depleted bone marrow cells. Source material: skin. The receptor set was obtained from a female BALB/c mouse given C57BL/6 T cells with graft-versus-host disease after an allogeneic hematopoietic cell transplant.

This clone was seen only a few times. Gene names refer to mouse genes. The read comes to an end 1 residue before the CDR3 does, leaving the germline J gene to fill in the end. The chain couples TRBV5 to TRBJ2-7; maybe TRBD2 (7 bases). Germline V gene sequence: CDR1 LGHNA, CDR2 YNLKQL (reference sequence). There are 14 residues in the CDR3. Trimming left V 4 bases short and J 0 bases short, with 10 bases between. CDR3 bases read: TGTGCCAGCAGCCGAGGGGGGGACTCCTATGAACAGTAC. Its protein product is CASSRGGDSYEQY. The whole CDR3 protein is CASSRGGDSYEQYF.

Of note for this clone: Here the gene names and germline are mouse. The sequence runs out 1 residue before the end of the CDR3; the remainder is reconstructed from the germline J gene. J is TRBJ1-4 and V is TRBV13-1, with 11 positions matching TRBD1. Germline CDR1 and CDR2: NSHNY and SYGAGN. This CDR3 region has 16 residues. V shed 5 bases, J shed 4 bases, and the junction held 7 bases outside the gene matches. The sequenced CDR3 bases are TGTGCCAGCAGGCTCCGGGACAGGGGGTTCAACGAAAGATTATTT. It specifies CASRLRDRGFNERLF. The whole CDR3 is CASRLRDRGFNERLFF.

This clone was counted once. Gene names refer to mouse genes. The read ends 1 residue early relative to the CDR3; the germline J gene fills the gap. V is TRBV26 and J is TRBJ1-6; 9 positions match TRBD1. TRBJ1-6 is designated an ORF whose function remains uncertain. CDR1 is KGHPV and CDR2 is FQNQEV in the germline V gene (reference sequence). This CDR3 is 14 amino acids long. J gave up 7 bases and V 4 bases, and 2 bases lay outside the gene matches. The CDR3 here is CASSRQGVNSPLYF. CDR3 DNA, as far as it was read: TGTGCCAGCAGTCGACAGGGGGTGAATTCGCCCCTCTAC.

For this clone: Gene names and germline match the mouse. The part of the CDR3 DNA that was read is TGTGCCAGCAGTCTGTATGACATCTCCTATGAACAGTAC. Its protein product is CASSLYDISYEQY. The entire CDR3 reads CASSLYDISYEQYF. The rearrangement joins TRBV24 to TRBJ2-7; no firm D call. The CDR3 end lies 1 residue beyond the end of the read and is filled in from the germline J gene. Germline lookup yields CDR1 KGHTA and CDR2 FRNEEI. Trimming stripped 0 bases from V and 0 bases from J, with 6 bases between. CDR3 size: 14 residues.

This clone was seen just once. Here the gene names and germline are mouse. The read falls 1 residue short of the CDR3 end, and the missing part is taken from the germline J gene. The chain has TRBV3 and TRBJ1-2; TRBD1 might be the D (5 bases). From germline, CDR1 is SNHLY and CDR2 FYNGKV (reference sequence). Deletions cut 1 base from V and 2 bases from J, with 5 bases between. The CDR3 sequence is 13 residues long. CDR3 DNA, as far as it was read: TGTGCCAGCAGCTTAGGGGGGAACTCCGACTACACC. It encodes CASSLGGNSDYT. The full CDR3 protein is CASSLGGNSDYTF. Looking up the rest from reference TRBV3 and TRBJ1-2 gives the full variable domain: GPKVLQIPSHQIIDMGQMVTLNCDPVSNHLYFYWYKQILGQQMEFLVNFYNGKVMEKSKLFKDQFSVERPDGSYFTLKIQPTALEDSAVYFCASSLGGNSDYTFGSGTRLLVI.

Only a few counts were recorded for this clone. The genes are named according to mouse. The read terminates 1 residue before the CDR3 end, so the remaining end is supplied by the germline J gene. The chain combines TRBV13-2 with TRBJ2-7, with 11 bases matching TRBD2. Germline CDR1 and CDR2: NNHNN and SYGAGS (reference sequence). V was clipped by 5 bases and J by 3 bases; unmatched bases: 1. This CDR3 is 13 amino acids long. The sequenced part of the CDR3 DNA is TGTGCCAGCGGGGGACTGGGGGTCTATGAACAGTAC. Translating gives CASGGLGVYEQY. The whole CDR3 protein reads CASGGLGVYEQYF.

The count of this clone is one. Here the gene names and germline are mouse. From the germline J gene comes the end of the CDR3, since the read stops 1 residue before it. The chain recombines TRBV3 with TRBJ1-3; D gene unclear. This CDR3 has 14 residues. The germline V gene has CDR1 SNHLY and CDR2 FYNGKV (reference sequence). With 1 base removed from V and 0 bases from J, the gap between germline ends came to 4 bases. The sequenced part of the CDR3 DNA is TGTGCCAGCAGCTTAGAAAATTCTGGAAATACGCTCTAT. Translating gives CASSLENSGNTLY. The full CDR3 reads CASSLENSGNTLYF.

This clone is medium-sized within its sample. Gene names denote mouse genes. With the read ending 1 residue before the CDR3 end, the germline J gene is used to fill in that end. The chain has TRBV23 and TRBJ2-7; the table calls TRBD2, which could not be checked here. The CDR3 has 15 residues. Looked up from germline, CDR1 is KGHTA and CDR2 is FQNQQP. The CDR3 sequence: CSSSHWGRSSYEQYF. CDR3 DNA, as far as it was read: TGCTCCAGCAGTCACTGGGGGAGGAGCTCCTATGAACAGTAC.

On this clone itself: Gene names denote mouse genes. Coverage ceases 1 residue before the CDR3 finishes, and the germline J gene fills in the end. The V and J genes are TRBV16 and TRBJ2-1; 8 nucleotides match TRBD2. Germline V lookup: CDR1 SGHSA, CDR2 FRNQAP. The CDR3 is 15 amino acids. Trimming took 0 bases from V and 7 from J; bases not matched to a gene: 5. The CDR3 region is CASSLEGGAGAEQFF. Incomplete CDR3 DNA: TGTGCAAGCAGCTTAGAGGGGGGGGCAGGGGCTGAGCAGTTC.

This clone showed up just a few times. Gene and germline names: mouse. The missing CDR3 end, 1 residue past where the read stops, is filled in from the germline J gene. This specimen includes other DNA sequences encoding the same CDR3. V usage is TRBV26 and J usage is TRBJ2-5; D ambiguous. CDR1 and CDR2 (germline): KGHPV, FQNQEV (reference sequence). V was pared by 3 bases and J by 0 bases, with 7 bases between. The length of the CDR3 is 14 residues. Here the CDR3 reads CASSLPINQDTQYF. The sequenced CDR3 bases are TGTGCCAGCAGTCTCCCAATTAACCAAGACACCCAGTAC.

Concerning this clone itself: Gene labels here are mouse ones. The CDR3 end falls 1 residue outside the read, so it is completed with the germline J gene. The genes are TRBV15 and TRBJ2-5; the match to TRBD2 covers 12 bases. Germline V gene lookup returns CDR1 SGHND and CDR2 FRSKSL. V dropped 3 bases and J dropped 3; count of bases not matched to a gene: 4. The CDR3 is 16 amino acids. The DNA read from the CDR3 is TGTGCCAGCAGTTTCATGGACTGGGGGGGACAAGACACCCAGTAC. It is translated as CASSFMDWGGQDTQY. The complete CDR3 sequence is CASSFMDWGGQDTQYF.

For this clone: Gene names and germline match the mouse. Coverage ceases 1 residue before the CDR3 finishes, and the germline J gene fills in the end. The chain has TRBV13-3 and TRBJ2-5, with 8 bases that match TRBD2. CDR1 and CDR2 (germline): NNHDY, SYVADS. Germline trimming cut 4 bases from V and 3 bases from J; bases unmatched to any gene: 4. This CDR3 has 14 amino acids. The DNA read from the CDR3 is TGTGCCAGCAGTCCTGGGGGGAAGCAAGACACCCAGTAC. Translation gives CASSPGGKQDTQY. The entire CDR3 is CASSPGGKQDTQYF.

In the case of this clone: Gene names and germline refer to mouse. Read sequence stops 1 residue before the CDR3 end, and the germline J gene provides the missing end. The chain carries TRBV12-1 and TRBJ2-1; D gene uncertain. CDR3 length equals 11 residues. V was shortened by 2 bases and J by 5 bases, with 3 bases between the two germline ends. Germline assignment: CDR1 SGHSN and CDR2 HYEKVE. Partial CDR3 DNA: TGTGCCAGCTCTCCCCATGCTGAGCAGTTC. Its protein is CASSPHAEQF. From start to end, the CDR3 is CASSPHAEQFF.

This clone has only a few counts. Genes here carry mouse names. The read ends 1 residue shy of where the CDR3 ends; the end is completed using the germline J gene. The V gene is TRBV13-3, the J gene TRBJ2-7; 8 bases are a match to TRBD2. The CDR3 has 15 amino acids. Looked up from germline, CDR1 is NNHDY and CDR2 is SYVADS. Losses at the gene ends were 3 bases for V and 0 bases for J; bases not matched to a gene: 5. CDR3 loop: CASSVDWGPSYEQYF. CDR3 DNA, as far as it was read: TGTGCCAGCAGTGTCGACTGGGGCCCCTCCTATGAACAGTAC.

Turning to this clone: Gene and germline names: mouse. The sequenced fragment ends 1 residue before the CDR3 boundary, so the rest is inferred from the germline J gene. V gene TRBV4 combines with J gene TRBJ2-5; 7 bases align to TRBD1. Germline V lookup: CDR1 LGHDT, CDR2 YNNKQL (reference sequence). The CDR3 sequence is 14 residues long. The V gene end was trimmed by 4 bases and the J gene end by 2 bases; junction bases not matched to a gene: 3. The sequenced part of the CDR3 DNA is TGTGCCAGCAGCTTACAGGGGTTCCAAGACACCCAGTAC. It yields the protein CASSLQGFQDTQY. The whole CDR3 sequence is CASSLQGFQDTQYF.

Points on this clone: Gene names refer to mouse genes. The read falls 1 residue short of the CDR3 end, and the missing part is taken from the germline J gene. V is TRBV12-2 and J is TRBJ2-2, with a tentative D call TRBD1 (6 bases). The V and J ends lost 3 bases and 0 bases respectively, with 10 bases between them. CDR1 is SGHLS and CDR2 is HYDKME in the germline V gene. The CDR3 consists of 15 residues. The covered CDR3 bases are TGTGCCAGCTCTGTCGGGACACCAAACACCGGGCAGCTCTAC. Translated: CASSVGTPNTGQLY. The CDR3 as a whole reads CASSVGTPNTGQLYF. Using reference TRBV12-2 and TRBJ2-2 for the parts outside the CDR3, the full variable domain is NSGVVQSPRYIIKGKGERSILKCIPISGHLSVAWYQQTQGQELKFFIQHYDKMERDKGNLPSRFSVQQFDDYHSEMNMSALELEDSAVYFCASSVGTPNTGQLYFGEGSKLTVL.

In regard to this clone: Gene and germline names: mouse. The read terminates 1 residue before the CDR3 end, so the remaining end is supplied by the germline J gene. This chain links TRBV23 with TRBJ2-7. The germline CDR1 and CDR2 sequences are KGHTA and FQNQQP. CDR3 length: 12 residues. The CDR3 DNA, read in part, is TGCTCCAGCAGTCAGGGGACCTATGAACAGTAC. As protein: CSSSQGTYEQY. The whole CDR3 reads CSSSQGTYEQYF.

Remarks on this clone: Genes and germline come from the mouse. The CDR3 goes on 1 residue after the read ends, and that part is filled in from the germline J gene. The J gene is TRBJ1-2, the V gene TRBV29, with D tentatively TRBD1 (5 bases). The CDR3 sequence is 14 residues long. In germline, CDR1 is MSHET, CDR2 SYDVDS. V lost 0 bases and J 4 bases, leaving 9 bases between the germline ends. The CDR3 protein is CASSLSGRASDYTF. The sequenced part of the CDR3 DNA is TGTGCTAGCAGTTTATCAGGCAGGGCCTCCGACTACACC.

With respect to this clone: Mouse gene names and germline throughout. The CDR3 end falls 1 residue outside the read, so it is completed with the germline J gene. V and J are TRBV4 and TRBJ1-3; 8 bases line up with TRBD1. The CDR3 has 13 residues. From germline, CDR1 is LGHDT and CDR2 YNNKQL (reference sequence). Unmatched junction bases numbered 0, after V lost 6 bases and J lost 2 bases. The CDR3 DNA, read in part, is TGTGCCAGCAGACAGGGGGCTGGAAATACGCTCTAT. Protein sequence: CASRQGAGNTLY. The CDR3 in full is CASRQGAGNTLYF.

A word on this clone: Gene names and germline refer to mouse. CDR3 sequence reads: CASSLEGGYAEQFF. The covered CDR3 bases are TGTGCCAGCAGTTTAGAGGGGGGCTATGCTGAGCAGTTC. The chain carries TRBV14 and TRBJ2-1, with D possibly called TRBD1 or TRBD2 (6 bases each). The CDR3 end is not reached by the read, which stops 1 residue before it; the germline J gene fills it in. Germline assignment: CDR1 SGHDT and CDR2 FRDEAV. The CDR3 is 14 residues long. Trimming took 2 bases from V and 3 from J, leaving 9 bases between them.

On this clone itself: Any gene name here is a mouse gene name. The read ends 1 residue early relative to the CDR3; the germline J gene fills the gap. The rearrangement uses TRBV26 and TRBJ1-1, with a weak D call TRBD1 (6 bases). Deletions cut 4 bases from V and 0 bases from J, with 9 bases between. The CDR3 is 14 residues long. Germline lookup yields CDR1 KGHPV and CDR2 FQNQEV (reference sequence). CDR3: CASSPGHSNTEVFF. CDR3 DNA, as far as it was read: TGTGCCAGCAGTCCGGGACACTCAAACACAGAAGTCTTC.

A few counts support this clone. Mouse names are used for the genes. The read stops 1 residue short of the end of the CDR3; the missing end is completed from the germline J gene. The rearrangement uses TRBV13-1 and TRBJ1-3, with a tentative D call TRBD1 (6 bases). V dropped 5 bases and J dropped 0 bases, with 9 bases sitting between them. From germline, CDR1 is NSHNY and CDR2 SYGAGN. CDR3 length equals 14 residues. The CDR3 sequence: CASRDSHSGNTLYF. The CDR3 bases that were read are TGTGCCAGCAGGGACAGCCATTCTGGAAATACGCTCTAT.

A few counts support this clone. Genes and germline are mouse. Coverage ceases 1 residue before the CDR3 finishes, and the germline J gene fills in the end. The rearrangement links TRBV3 to TRBJ2-5, with D possibly being TRBD1 (6 bases). CDR1 and CDR2 (germline): SNHLY, FYNGKV (reference sequence). The germline V and J ends were trimmed by 5 bases and 3 bases, with 9 bases remaining between them. This CDR3 is built from 13 residues. CDR3 sequence reads: CASSRTAQDTQYF. The sequenced CDR3 bases are TGTGCCAGCAGCCGGACAGCACAAGACACCCAGTAC.

This clone occurred a few times. Genes and germline come from the mouse. Partial CDR3 DNA: TGCACCTGCAGTGAATGGGGGGGAAACACAGAAGTCTTC. Translating gives CTCSEWGGNTEVF. The entire CDR3 is CTCSEWGGNTEVFF. This rearrangement joins TRBV1 to TRBJ1-1; D possibly corresponds to TRBD1 (5 bases). Read coverage stops 1 residue before the CDR3 terminus; the germline J gene supplies the remainder. Germline values: CDR1 NSQYPW, CDR2 LRSPGD (reference sequence). This CDR3 comprises 14 residues. The ends were cut back, 4 bases at V and 1 base at J, with 10 bases in the middle.

This clone is medium-sized in the sample. The listed genes are named as in mouse. The sequenced fragment ends 1 residue before the CDR3 boundary, so the rest is inferred from the germline J gene. V usage is TRBV26 and J usage is TRBJ1-2, with D possibly TRBD1 on 6 matching bases. V lost 3 bases and J lost 4, with 12 bases in between. This CDR3 spans 14 amino acids. The germline gives CDR1 KGHPV, CDR2 FQNQEV (reference sequence). The CDR3 is CASSLRTRGSDYTF. CDR3 DNA, as far as it was read: TGTGCCAGCAGTCTCAGGACCAGGGGCTCCGACTACACC.

Concerning this clone: Gene names are the mouse ones. Read data end 1 residue before the CDR3 end; the end is taken from the germline J gene. V gene TRBV26 combines with J gene TRBJ1-2; weak D call: TRBD1 (5 bases). Germline assignment: CDR1 KGHPV and CDR2 FQNQEV (reference sequence). V lost 2 bases and J lost 1, with 5 bases in between. The CDR3 has 13 residues. The CDR3 here is CASSLDRNSDYTF. CDR3 bases read: TGTGCCAGCAGTCTGGACAGAAACTCCGACTACACC.

This clone was recorded a few times. Germline and genes: mouse. The read finishes 1 residue shy of the CDR3 end, and the germline J gene is used to complete it. The chain has TRBV26 and TRBJ2-4; 7 bases are shared with TRBD2. V was pared by 3 bases and J by 1 base, with 1 base of the junction left unmatched. From germline, CDR1 is KGHPV and CDR2 FQNQEV (reference sequence). The CDR3 spans 14 residues. This CDR3 reads CASSLLGGQNTLYF. The sequenced CDR3 bases are TGTGCCAGCAGTCTTCTGGGGGGTCAAAACACCTTGTAC.

With respect to this clone: Germline and genes: mouse. The CDR3: CASDRVPEVFF. Incomplete CDR3 DNA: TGTGCCAGCGACAGGGTCCCAGAAGTCTTC. The rearrangement uses TRBV12-1 and TRBJ1-1; TRBD1 aligns across 7 bases. The read stops 1 residue short of the end of the CDR3; the missing end is completed from the germline J gene. CDR3 length: 11 residues. Germline trimming cut 6 bases from V and 6 bases from J; bases unmatched to any gene: 3. Germline V gene data show CDR1 as SGHSN and CDR2 as HYEKVE.

Remarks on this clone: Genes and germline come from the mouse. The DNA read from the CDR3 is TGTGCCAGCAGTTCGCAGGGAAGTCAAAACACCTTGTAC. It encodes CASSSQGSQNTLY. The full CDR3 protein reads CASSSQGSQNTLYF. V and J are TRBV13-1 and TRBJ2-4, with D tentatively TRBD1 (5 bases). The CDR3 end lies 1 residue beyond the end of the read and is filled in from the germline J gene. This CDR3 has 14 residues. Germline V gene lookup returns CDR1 NSHNY and CDR2 SYGAGN. V lost 4 bases and J lost 0, with 9 bases in between.